The next 20 T cell receptor beta chains were all read from a single sample in a study of T cells after yellow fever vaccination. TCRdb redid the calling of the 5' RACE reads with MiXCR, one entry per CDR3 protein. Of about 320,000 distinct CDR3 sequences listed, over 8.5% are singletons. The sample here was CD4+ T cells sorted from PBMCs, taken 45 days after the yellow fever booster vaccination. These receptors all stem from a man between 18 and 29 years old who received the YFV17D yellow fever vaccine.

V gene TRBV6-5 combines with J gene TRBJ1-1; perhaps TRBD1 as D (5 bases). The germline V gene has CDR1 MNHEY and CDR2 SVGAGI. The CDR3 has 16 residues. V was shortened by 6 bases and J by 4 bases, with 21 bases between the two germline ends. The CDR3 sequence is CASSLSWGVGSTEAFF. The CDR3, as DNA: TGTGCCAGCAGCCTAAGTTGGGGGGTGGGCTCCACTGAAGCTTTCTTT.

The rearrangement joins TRBV19 to TRBJ2-1, with a weak D call TRBD2 (5 bases). The V gene lost 10 bases and the J gene lost 5 bases, with 12 bases spanning the gap. Per germline, CDR1 LNHDA and CDR2 SQIVND (reference sequence). This CDR3 has 12 residues. CDR3 residues: CAIETGNNEQFF. In DNA, the CDR3 is TGTGCCATTGAGACCGGGAACAATGAGCAGTTCTTC.

J is TRBJ2-7 and V is TRBV7-2; D gene ambiguous. The ends were cut back, 5 bases at V and 13 bases at J, with 18 bases in the middle. CDR1 and CDR2 from the germline V gene are SGHTA and FQGNSA. The CDR3 is 12 residues long. This chain's CDR3 is CASSPSGRRVYF. For the CDR3, the DNA is TGTGCCAGCAGCCCCTCAGGCAGGCGTGTATACTTC.

The CDR3 DNA follows: TGTGCCAGCAGCTTGGTGGGGCAGGACGAGCCGCCCCTCCACTTT. Translating it yields CASSLVGQDEPPLHF. The J gene is TRBJ1-6, the V gene TRBV5-6; TRBD1 is a possible D gene (5 bases). The CDR3 has 15 amino acids. V shed 0 bases and J shed 13 bases, with 17 bases lying between them. Germline values: CDR1 SGHDT, CDR2 YYEEEE.

This clonotype appeared a few times. The rearrangement links TRBV20-1 to TRBJ2-2; the D gene is possibly TRBD2 (6 bases). V was cut by 5 bases and J by 6 bases, with 19 bases left in between. The germline V gene has CDR1 DFQATT and CDR2 SNEGSKA (reference sequence). The CDR3 runs to 15 residues. The CDR3, as DNA: TGCAGTGCTGCCCGGCGGGGCTTTACTTCCGGGGAGCTGTTTTTT. The encoded protein is CSAARRGFTSGELFF.

The sample holds a few counts of this clonotype. In DNA form, the CDR3 reads TGTGCCAGCTCCCAAGGGACAGAAGGAGCTTTCTTT. Protein sequence: CASSQGTEGAFF. The rearrangement links TRBV18 to TRBJ1-1; 7 positions agree with TRBD1. Germline V gene sequence: CDR1 KGHSH, CDR2 LQKENI. After removal of 6 bases from V and 10 bases from J, the junction contained 8 bases not matched to a gene. The CDR3 length is 12 residues.

This clonotype was seen at least ten times. The chain has TRBV24-1 and TRBJ2-3; 12 nucleotides align to TRBD2. This CDR3 is built from 15 residues. The germline V gene has CDR1 KGHDR and CDR2 SFDVKD. Trimming removed 6 bases from V and 4 bases from J; junction bases left unmatched: 4. The CDR3 DNA reads as TGTGCCACCAGTCCTGCTAGCGGGGGGGCAGATACGCAGTATTTT. Its protein product is CATSPASGGADTQYF.

The genes are TRBV6-1 and TRBJ2-3; D gene ambiguous. The CDR3 is 16 amino acids. Germline CDR1 MNHNS, CDR2 SASEGT. V was cut by 4 bases and J by 0 bases, with 14 bases left in between. The DNA for the CDR3 is TGTGCCAGCAGTGTCACTTCGCACTCTAGCACAGATACGCAGTATTTT. It encodes CASSVTSHSSTDTQYF.

This clonotype was observed a few times. CDR3 bases: TGCAGTGCTAGCCCGCGGGGGAGGGGGGCCGTCGAGCAGTACTTC. Its protein product is CSASPRGRGAVEQYF. The chain employs TRBV20-1 and TRBJ2-7; TRBD2 is a possible D gene (7 bases). The V gene's germline CDR1 is DFQATT and CDR2 SNEGSKA (reference sequence). Trimming took off 3 bases at V and 6 bases at J, with 21 bases between the two ends. The CDR3 spans 15 residues.

This clonotype was counted many times. The genes are TRBV5-1 and TRBJ2-3; TRBD2 matches at 7 bases. V trimming: 4 bases; J trimming: 1 base; junction bases outside the gene matches: 3. In germline, CDR1 is SGHRS, CDR2 YFSETQ. The CDR3 loop spans 14 amino acids. The CDR3 nucleotides are TGCGCCAGCAGCGCGAGCGGGGGCACAGATACGCAGTATTTT. This encodes CASSASGGTDTQYF.

This clonotype was detected many times. V is TRBV7-2 and J is TRBJ1-5; 7 bases fit TRBD1. Germline values: CDR1 SGHTA, CDR2 FQGNSA. The CDR3 consists of 15 residues. J gave up 3 bases and V 4 bases, and 6 bases lay outside the gene matches. The CDR3 reads CASSSGGRDNQPQHF. The CDR3, as DNA: TGTGCCAGCAGCTCAGGGGGACGGGACAATCAGCCCCAGCATTTT.

This clonotype has only a few counts. The chain is built from TRBV19 and TRBJ2-5; D is tentatively TRBD1 or TRBD2 (5 bases each). The V gene lost 6 bases and the J gene lost 5 bases, with 16 bases spanning the gap. Germline V gene data show CDR1 as LNHDA and CDR2 as SQIVND (reference sequence). This CDR3 region has 14 residues. This chain's CDR3 is CASSPYPGAETQYF. In nucleotides, the CDR3 is TGTGCCAGTAGCCCTTACCCCGGGGCGGAGACCCAGTACTTC.

The chain couples TRBV4-1 to TRBJ2-3; D gene ambiguous. Trimming removed 4 bases at V and 3 bases at J, with 11 bases between. This CDR3 is 14 amino acids long. The germline CDR1 and CDR2 sequences are MGHRA and YSYEKL. The CDR3 here is CASSPSVGTDTQYF. The DNA for the CDR3 is TGCGCCAGCAGCCCATCAGTAGGGACAGATACGCAGTATTTT.

In this sample, this clonotype turned up a few times. The gene calls are TRBV5-6 and TRBJ2-3; unclear D gene. Germline V gene data show CDR1 as SGHDT and CDR2 as YYEEEE. The CDR3 totals 12 residues. V dropped 9 bases and J dropped 4 bases, with 12 bases sitting between them. The CDR3 spells CATSSLADTQYF. CDR3 nucleotides: TGTGCCACCAGTTCGTTGGCAGATACGCAGTATTTT.

In regard to this clonotype: This sequence may be a read error, since a much larger clone differs from it by one base. V gene TRBV20-1 combines with J gene TRBJ2-4; tentative D call: TRBD1 (7 bases). The CDR3 is 13 residues long. CDR1 and CDR2 (germline): DFQATT, SNEGSKA (reference sequence). Trimming stripped 5 bases from V and 9 bases from J, with 17 bases between. The CDR3 DNA is TGCAGTGCTGATACAGGGGCGGGAATCATTCAGTACTTC. It yields the protein CSADTGAGIIQYF.

This clonotype was counted only a few times. The rearrangement uses TRBV19 and TRBJ2-7, with D possibly matching TRBD1 (6 bases). This CDR3 has 14 amino acids. Germline V gene lookup returns CDR1 LNHDA and CDR2 SQIVND (reference sequence). Trimming left V 4 bases short and J 4 bases short, with 14 bases between. This chain's CDR3 is CASSSTGTSYEQYV. The DNA for the CDR3 is TGTGCCAGTAGTAGCACCGGGACAAGTTACGAGCAGTACGTC.

The gene calls are TRBV5-6 and TRBJ2-2; D is perhaps TRBD1 (6 bases). Trimming took 0 bases from V and 2 from J, leaving 11 bases between them. The CDR3 is made up of 16 amino acids. The germline CDR1 and CDR2 sequences are SGHDT and YYEEEE. DNA of the CDR3: TGTGCCAGCAGCTTGGGACAGGTGGGAAACACCGGGGAGCTGTTTTTT. This codes for CASSLGQVGNTGELFF.

This clonotype has just a few counts. The chain links TRBV5-6 to TRBJ2-1, with TRBD2 matching 9 bases. V was clipped by 6 bases and J by 8 bases; unmatched bases: 9. Germline V lookup: CDR1 SGHDT, CDR2 YYEEEE. This CDR3 has 14 amino acids. Written as DNA, the CDR3 is TGTGCCAGCACCGTCCCGGGACTAGCCGATGAGCAGTTCTTC. It translates to CASTVPGLADEQFF.

J is TRBJ2-3 and V is TRBV4-2, with D unclear. The CDR3 extends over 13 amino acids. V was shortened by 5 bases and J by 3 bases, with 9 bases between the two germline ends. Per the germline V gene, CDR1 is LGHNA and CDR2 is YNFKEQ. The CDR3 is CASSGSATDTQYF. As DNA, the CDR3 is TGTGCCAGCAGCGGATCGGCTACAGATACGCAGTATTTT.

This clonotype has a handful of counts. This chain joins TRBV9 and TRBJ1-1, with a weak D call TRBD1 (5 bases). Per the germline V gene, CDR1 is SGDLS and CDR2 is YYNGEE. Trimming removed 2 bases at V and 3 bases at J, with 23 bases between. The CDR3 covers 18 residues. CDR3 protein: CASSVLNRSASLYTEAFF. CDR3 bases: TGTGCCAGCAGCGTCCTGAACAGGTCCGCCAGCCTTTACACTGAAGCTTTCTTT. Full variable domain (missing parts from reference TRBV9 and TRBJ1-1): DSGVTQTPKHLITATGQRVTLRCSPRSGDLSVYWYQQSLDQGLQFLIQYYNGEERAKGNILERFSAQQFPDLHSELNLSSLELGDSALYFCASSVLNRSASLYTEAFFGQGTRLTVV.